Following are 31 T cell receptor beta chains from one sample sequenced in a study of OX40 agonist ivuxolimab in advanced cancers. Receptor amplification or capture employed the immunoSEQ multiplex PCR assay. Here the immuneACCESS table is served through TCRdb, limited to in-frame sequences with V and J called. Missing clones are a known gap in these copies; in checked studies unresolved V genes cover under half, and the rest lacks a known reason. The sample profile shows some 45,000 clones; around 87% of them were found once. Clones ranked in the top ten supply about a third of the sample. Sequenced material: CD4+ or CD8+ T cells sorted from blood, taken in a trial of the OX40 agonist ivuxolimab. Receptors originate from an adult with an advanced solid tumor such as melanoma, head and neck, liver or kidney cancer.

The V call is TRBV10-1, the J call TRBJ1-1; D is unresolved. V was shortened by 8 bases and J by 4 bases, with 11 bases between the two germline ends. The CDR3 extends over 12 amino acids. Germline CDR1 reads WNHNN; CDR2 reads SYGVQD (reference sequence). The CDR3 region has the DNA TGCGCCAGCTCCGAGGCGGGCACTGAAGCTTTCTTT. Translated, it gives CASSEAGTEAFF.

This chain connects TRBV9 to TRBJ2-7; D gene ambiguous. With 0 bases removed from V and 2 bases from J, the gap between germline ends came to 12 bases. The CDR3 spans 15 residues. Germline CDR1 is SGDLS and CDR2 is YYNGEE. CDR3: CASSVGFGNTYEQYF. DNA of the CDR3: TGTGCCAGCAGCGTAGGGTTTGGCAATACCTACGAGCAGTACTTC. The whole variable domain, remainder taken from reference TRBV9 and TRBJ2-7, is DSGVTQTPKHLITATGQRVTLRCSPRSGDLSVYWYQQSLDQGLQFLIQYYNGEERAKGNILERFSAQQFPDLHSELNLSSLELGDSALYFCASSVGFGNTYEQYFGPGTRLTVT.

The chain employs TRBV21-1 and TRBJ1-1. TRBV21-1 represents a pseudogene. The CDR3 has 12 residues. The DNA for the CDR3 is TGTGCCAGCTCCGGCAAAGACACTGAAGCTTTCTTT. It translates to CASSGKDTEAFF.

This sequence joins TRBV7-9 and TRBJ1-1; D ambiguous. The V gene's germline CDR1 is SEHNR and CDR2 FQNEAQ (reference sequence). Trimming removed 1 base from V and 5 bases from J, with 14 bases in between. This CDR3 has 15 amino acids. For the CDR3, the DNA is TGTGCCAGCAGCTTAGGTTGGGGTAGGGTTACTGAAGCTTTCTTT. It specifies CASSLGWGRVTEAFF.

The CDR3 DNA is TGTGCCAGCAGCAGACGGGACAGGGGGTCTGGTGGCAATCAGCCCCAGCATTTT. It codes for CASSRRDRGSGGNQPQHF. The V gene is TRBV4-2, the J gene TRBJ1-5; 11 bases fit TRBD1. This CDR3 contains 18 residues. CDR1 is LGHNA and CDR2 is YNFKEQ in the germline V gene. The V segment lost 5 bases and the J segment 2 bases; nucleotides outside the gene matches: 11.

V is TRBV6-1 and J is TRBJ1-4, with unresolved D. CDR1 MNHNS and CDR2 SASEGT come from the germline V gene. This CDR3 has 13 amino acids. Trimming stripped 4 bases from V and 8 bases from J, with 11 bases between. In DNA, the CDR3 is TGTGCCAGCAGTGCCGAGACGGGGGAAAAACTGTTTTTT. The encoded protein is CASSAETGEKLFF.

The rearrangement joins TRBV9 to TRBJ2-5; 7 nucleotides align to TRBD1. The V and J ends lost 4 bases and 4 bases, in that order; junction bases with no gene match: 10. CDR3 length: 15 residues. The germline CDR1 and CDR2 sequences are SGDLS and YYNGEE. CDR3: CASSSGTVLGETQYF. CDR3 coding DNA: TGTGCCAGCAGCTCCGGGACAGTCCTAGGAGAGACCCAGTACTTC.

V usage is TRBV5-5 and J usage is TRBJ1-6; TRBD1 agrees at 9 bases. Germline V gene lookup returns CDR1 SGHKS and CDR2 YYEKEE (reference sequence). The V gene end was trimmed by 4 bases and the J gene end by 8 bases; junction bases not matched to a gene: 7. The CDR3 spans 15 residues. The CDR3 sequence is CASSIGQGSYSPLHF. The CDR3 DNA follows: TGTGCCAGCAGCATAGGACAGGGGAGCTATTCACCCCTCCACTTT.

The chain has TRBV2 and TRBJ2-7; unclear D gene. CDR3 size: 13 residues. Germline CDR1 reads SNHLY; CDR2 reads FYNNEI. V was trimmed by 2 bases and J by 6 bases, leaving 11 bases between them. Here the CDR3 reads CASSELGSFEQYF. For the CDR3, the DNA is TGTGCCAGCAGTGAACTTGGCTCTTTCGAGCAGTACTTC.

This clone was seen once. CDR3 in amino acids: CASSEAPARETQYF. CDR3 in DNA: TGTGCCAGCAGTGAAGCCCCGGCGAGGGAGACCCAGTACTTC. The gene calls are TRBV2 and TRBJ2-5; D remains ambiguous. Germline-derived CDR1 and CDR2 are SNHLY and FYNNEI. The V end was cut by 0 bases, the J end by 5 bases, with 10 bases between. The CDR3 has 14 residues.

This rearrangement joins TRBV30 to TRBJ1-2, with no clear D. V was shortened by 0 bases and J by 8 bases, with 13 bases between the two germline ends. CDR1 and CDR2 from the germline V gene are GTSNPN and SVGIG (reference sequence). This CDR3 contains 13 residues. Here the CDR3 reads CAWSVTTGCGYTF. In DNA form, the CDR3 reads TGTGCCTGGAGTGTTACGACGGGGTGCGGCTACACCTTC.

This chain links TRBV21-1 with TRBJ1-3. TRBV21-1 is a known pseudogene. The CDR3 runs 15 residues. The CDR3 spells CASSKRRVSGNTIYF. The DNA for the CDR3 is TGTGCCAGCAGCAAACGGAGGGTCTCTGGAAACACCATATATTTT.

The V call is TRBV2, the J call TRBJ2-1; no clear D. The V end was cut by 0 bases, the J end by 13 bases, with 16 bases between. Looked up from germline, CDR1 is SNHLY and CDR2 is FYNNEI. CDR3 length: 14 residues. CDR3 nucleotides: TGTGCCAGCAGTGAAGCTAAGATCTTATGGGTTCAGTTCTTC. It is translated as CASSEAKILWVQFF.

CDR3 nucleotides: TGTGCCAGCGGTGAGATTGCGGGAGGCTACGAGCAGTACTTC. It encodes CASGEIAGGYEQYF. The chain couples TRBV6-5 to TRBJ2-7; TRBD2 matches 8 bases. Germline V gene data show CDR1 as MNHEY and CDR2 as SVGAGI. J was trimmed by 3 bases and V by 8 bases; bases with no gene match: 9. The CDR3 extends over 14 amino acids.

This clone appeared a single time. The rearrangement links TRBV2 to TRBJ1-1; D gene unclear. Between the trimmed V and J ends, which lost 4 bases and 0 bases, there was a span of 9 bases. The CDR3 is 14 amino acids. The germline gives CDR1 SNHLY, CDR2 FYNNEI. In DNA, the CDR3 is TGTGCCAGCAGTGCTGGGAACATGAACACTGAAGCTTTCTTT. Protein product: CASSAGNMNTEAFF.

The rearrangement links TRBV19 to TRBJ2-2; tentatively, D is TRBD1 (6 bases). Germline CDR1 is LNHDA and CDR2 is SQIVND (reference sequence). V was clipped by 5 bases and J by 0 bases, with 7 bases between them. This CDR3 contains 14 residues. CDR3 sequence: CASSWTANTGELFF. As DNA, the CDR3 is TGTGCCAGTAGTTGGACAGCGAACACCGGGGAGCTGTTTTTT.

This rearrangement joins TRBV11-2 to TRBJ2-3, with TRBD2 identical over 14 bases. This CDR3 is 16 amino acids long. Germline V lookup: CDR1 SGHAT, CDR2 FQNNGV. With V trimmed by 5 bases and J by 1 base, 2 bases remained unmatched. The CDR3 spells CASSQGLAGGTDTQYF. DNA of the CDR3: TGTGCCAGCAGCCAGGGACTAGCGGGGGGCACAGATACGCAGTATTTT.

The chain links TRBV6-5 to TRBJ2-1, with TRBD2 as a possible D gene (5 bases). This CDR3 contains 13 residues. Trimming pared 3 bases from V and 6 bases from J, leaving 9 bases between. In germline, CDR1 is MNHEY, CDR2 SVGAGI. CDR3 nucleotide sequence: TGTGCCAGCAGTTATACTAGATTCAATGAGCAGTTCTTC. Protein sequence: CASSYTRFNEQFF.

V usage is TRBV9 and J usage is TRBJ1-2; TRBD1 matches at 8 bases. The V segment lost 3 bases and the J segment 3 bases; nucleotides outside the gene matches: 7. The length of the CDR3 is 15 residues. The germline V gene has CDR1 SGDLS and CDR2 YYNGEE. The CDR3 bases are TGTGCCAGCAGCGACCTAAGGACAGGGTACTATGGCTACACCTTC. Protein: CASSDLRTGYYGYTF.

V usage is TRBV18 and J usage is TRBJ2-2; 8 bases match TRBD1. The CDR3 loop spans 16 amino acids. Germline V gene lookup returns CDR1 KGHSH and CDR2 LQKENI. V shed 3 bases and J 4 bases; nucleotides not matched to a gene: 7. As DNA, the CDR3 is TGTGCCAGCTCACCCGACGGGACAGGTGCCACCGGGGAGCTGTTTTTT. This codes for CASSPDGTGATGELFF.

V is TRBV4-1 and J is TRBJ2-3; 7 positions agree with TRBD2. Trimming removed 3 bases from V and 4 bases from J; junction bases left unmatched: 4. This CDR3 is built from 14 residues. Germline V lookup: CDR1 MGHRA, CDR2 YSYEKL. The DNA for the CDR3 is TGCGCCAGCAGCCACCCGGGGGGTCCAGATACGCAGTATTTT. Translating gives CASSHPGGPDTQYF.

V gene TRBV27 combines with J gene TRBJ2-3; D may correspond to TRBD1 or TRBD2 (5 bases each). V shed 7 bases and J shed 7 bases, with 24 bases lying between them. Germline lookup yields CDR1 MNHEY and CDR2 SMNVEV (reference sequence). CDR3 length: 16 residues. Here the CDR3 reads CASTPRAAGFQNTQYF. The DNA of the CDR3 is TGTGCCAGCACTCCGAGGGCAGCAGGGTTCCAGAATACGCAGTATTTT.

This chain joins TRBV18 and TRBJ2-1; D not certain. Per the germline V gene, CDR1 is KGHSH and CDR2 is LQKENI. Between the trimmed V and J ends, which lost 2 bases and 2 bases, there was a span of 7 bases. The CDR3 spans 14 residues. CDR3 DNA sequence: TGTGCCAGCTCACCAGCAGCAGCCTACAATGAGCAGTTCTTC. Protein product: CASSPAAAYNEQFF.

V is TRBV5-4 and J is TRBJ2-4; D perhaps matches TRBD2 (6 bases). The CDR3 is 14 amino acids. Per the germline V gene, CDR1 is SGHNT and CDR2 is YYREEE (reference sequence). Trimming cost V 9 bases and J 7 bases, with 20 bases left between them. This CDR3 reads CAILGVPRGNIQYF. The CDR3 DNA is TGTGCCATCCTAGGGGTCCCGCGGGGTAACATTCAGTACTTC.

V is TRBV6-6 and J is TRBJ2-3; a possible D gene is TRBD1 (5 bases). Trimming left V 6 bases short and J 0 bases short, with 13 bases between. The CDR3 has 15 residues. Germline values: CDR1 MNHNY, CDR2 SVGAGI (reference sequence). CDR3 DNA sequence: TGTGCCAGCAGAGGGGCTTTCGAAAGCACAGATACGCAGTATTTT. This encodes CASRGAFESTDTQYF.

This clone was detected only once. The chain joins TRBV5-4 to TRBJ1-4, with 9 bases fitting TRBD1. Germline loops: CDR1 SGHNT, CDR2 YYREEE (reference sequence). The J segment lost 6 bases and the V segment lost 3 bases, leaving 3 bases of the junction unmatched. The CDR3 has 14 amino acids. CDR3 DNA: TGTGCCAGCAGCTCGGGACAGGGTGATGAAAAACTGTTTTTT. Protein sequence: CASSSGQGDEKLFF.

The CDR3 bases are TGTGCCAGCAGTTCTGGAACTAGCGGGAAAGATGAGCAGTTCTTC. It translates to CASSSGTSGKDEQFF. The chain links TRBV7-9 to TRBJ2-1; TRBD2 matches at 10 bases. The ends lost 6 bases at V and 8 bases at J; junction bases unmatched: 10. The length of the CDR3 is 15 residues. Looked up from germline, CDR1 is SEHNR and CDR2 is FQNEAQ (reference sequence).

V and J are TRBV7-8 and TRBJ2-3; D unresolved. V was cut by 3 bases and J by 1 base, with 14 bases left in between. Germline loops: CDR1 SGHVS, CDR2 FQNEAQ. The CDR3 runs to 16 residues. The chain's CDR3 is CASSLLVSARTDTQYF. CDR3 sequence (DNA): TGTGCCAGCAGCTTGCTCGTGAGCGCTCGCACAGATACGCAGTATTTT.

The genes are TRBV9 and TRBJ2-7; 13 bases fit TRBD2. The CDR3 is 14 amino acids. After removal of 0 bases from V and 8 bases from J, the junction contained 2 bases not matched to a gene. Per germline, CDR1 SGDLS and CDR2 YYNGEE. As DNA, the CDR3 is TGTGCCAGCAGCGTAGGGACTAGCGGGAGTAAGCAGTACTTC. This translates into CASSVGTSGSKQYF.

This clone was counted between two and nine times. The chain recombines TRBV2 with TRBJ2-5, with TRBD1 matching over 10 bases. CDR1 is SNHLY and CDR2 is FYNNEI in the germline V gene. This CDR3 spans 20 amino acids. V lost 4 bases and J lost 0; bases outside the gene matches: 17. CDR3 nucleotide sequence: TGTGCCAGCAGTGCCCCGACAGGGGGCGGGAGTAGAGGTTACCAAGAGACCCAGTACTTC. This translates into CASSAPTGGGSRGYQETQYF.

The V and J genes are TRBV6-5 and TRBJ1-2; D is perhaps TRBD1 (5 bases). Trimming left V 4 bases short and J 7 bases short, with 10 bases between. The CDR3 is 12 amino acids. The V gene's germline CDR1 is MNHEY and CDR2 SVGAGI. The CDR3 region is CASSWGASGYTF. The CDR3 DNA sequence: TGTGCCAGCAGTTGGGGCGCCTCTGGCTACACCTTC.